These 32 T cell receptor beta chains were all obtained from the same sample, sequenced in a study of blood T cell repertoires in COVID-19. Profiling relied on immunoSEQ multiplex PCR, and the TCRdb table lists in-frame clones only, not all of them. Found here are 250,000 to 400,000 clones, approximately 90% of them singletons; the top ten hold 1.5% to 2%. The specimen was peripheral blood. The receptors come from a woman aged 30 to 39 with COVID-19, enrolled during active disease.

The rearrangement links TRBV2 to TRBJ2-3; TRBD2 agrees at 7 bases. The V gene end was trimmed by 8 bases and the J gene end by 2 bases; junction bases not matched to a gene: 4. Germline V CDR1 and CDR2: SNHLY, FYNNEI. The CDR3 has 13 residues. Here the CDR3 DNA reads TGTGCCAGCGGGGGGGTGGCCACAGATACGCAGTATTTT. This encodes CASGGVATDTQYF.

CDR3 nucleotide sequence: TGTGCCAGCAGCTTGGCTCCTAGCTATGGCTACACCTTC. It is translated as CASSLAPSYGYTF. V usage is TRBV5-4 and J usage is TRBJ1-2; D is unclear. V dropped 0 bases and J dropped 4 bases, with 7 bases sitting between them. The CDR3 extends over 13 amino acids. Germline V gene sequence: CDR1 SGHNT, CDR2 YYREEE (reference sequence). Looking up the rest from reference TRBV5-4 and TRBJ1-2 gives the full variable domain: ETGVTQSPTHLIKTRGQQVTLRCSSQSGHNTVSWYQQALGQGPQFIFQYYREEENGRGNFPPRFSGLQFPNYSSELNVNALELDDSALYLCASSLAPSYGYTFGSGTRLTVV.

The chain has TRBV7-6 and TRBJ1-1; TRBD1 might be the D (6 bases). CDR1 is SGHVS, CDR2 FNYEAQ, per germline. Deletions cut 5 bases from V and 5 bases from J, with 9 bases between. The CDR3 has 12 residues. DNA for the CDR3: TGTGCCAGCAGCCAAGGGGGAACTGAAGCTTTCTTT. It specifies CASSQGGTEAFF.

This chain links TRBV19 with TRBJ1-1; 12 positions agree with TRBD1. V lost 10 bases to trimming and J lost 6 bases; unmatched junction nucleotides: 6. The V gene's germline CDR1 is LNHDA and CDR2 SQIVND (reference sequence). The length of the CDR3 is 13 residues. CDR3 bases: TGTGCCACTAAGGGACAGGGGGCATCTGAAGCTTTCTTT. Translating gives CATKGQGASEAFF. Based on the CDR3 plus reference TRBV19 and TRBJ1-1, the full variable domain is DGGITQSPKYLFRKEGQNVTLSCEQNLNHDAMYWYRQDPGQGLRLIYYSQIVNDFQKGDIAEGYSVSREKKESFPLTVTSAQKNPTAFYLCATKGQGASEAFFGQGTRLTVV.

With respect to this clone: Other DNA sequences within the sample encode an identical CDR3. This chain connects TRBV7-2 to TRBJ1-1; D is ambiguous. Germline CDR1 SGHTA, CDR2 FQGNSA. V was pared by 0 bases and J by 2 bases, with 4 bases between. This CDR3 is built from 13 residues. The chain's CDR3 is CASSLARNTEAFF. CDR3 DNA: TGTGCCAGCAGCTTAGCGCGTAACACTGAAGCTTTCTTT.

The chain has TRBV2 and TRBJ2-3; possibly TRBD2 for D (7 bases). In germline, CDR1 is SNHLY, CDR2 FYNNEI. The CDR3 has 15 residues. The germline V and J ends were trimmed by 7 bases and 2 bases, with 16 bases remaining between them. The CDR3 loop is CASIRRGAPTDTQYF. The CDR3, as DNA: TGTGCCAGCATACGCCGGGGGGCCCCCACAGATACGCAGTATTTT.

The count of this clone is one. The V and J genes are TRBV7-8 and TRBJ1-6; D unresolved. The CDR3 is made up of 17 amino acids. Germline values: CDR1 SGHVS, CDR2 FQNEAQ. Trimming shortened V by 1 base and J by 7 bases, and 17 bases separated the two germline ends. CDR3 region: CASSLGGSARRNSPLHF. CDR3 bases: TGTGCCAGCAGCTTAGGAGGTAGTGCCAGGAGGAATTCACCCCTCCACTTT.

The chain combines TRBV5-1 with TRBJ1-4; D is unclear. Trimming cost V 4 bases and J 5 bases, with 12 bases left between them. CDR3 length equals 14 residues. CDR1 and CDR2 from the germline V gene are SGHRS and YFSETQ. DNA of the CDR3: TGCGCCAGCAGCCGAAGAGCACCAAATGAAAAACTGTTTTTT. Translation: CASSRRAPNEKLFF.

The rearrangement joins TRBV7-2 to TRBJ1-1; D perhaps matches TRBD1 (6 bases). Trimming stripped 3 bases from V and 0 bases from J, with 14 bases between. The CDR3 sequence is 16 residues long. Germline V gene lookup returns CDR1 SGHTA and CDR2 FQGNSA. CDR3 coding DNA: TGTGCCAGCAGCTTGAATGGGGGGGCCATGAACACTGAAGCTTTCTTT. Translation: CASSLNGGAMNTEAFF.

This chain joins TRBV30 and TRBJ1-1; 7 bases match TRBD1. With 1 base clipped from V and 6 bases from J, the junction kept 8 bases outside the gene matches. Germline V lookup: CDR1 GTSNPN, CDR2 SVGIG (reference sequence). The CDR3 contains 14 residues. Here the CDR3 DNA reads TGTGCCTGGAGTGCCGACAGGGCACACCCTGAAGCTTTCTTT. Residues: CAWSADRAHPEAFF.

V is TRBV20-1 and J is TRBJ1-1, with D maybe TRBD1 (5 bases). This CDR3 region has 10 residues. The germline V gene has CDR1 DFQATT and CDR2 SNEGSKA (reference sequence). The ends were cut back, 6 bases at V and 11 bases at J, with 13 bases in the middle. The CDR3 loop is CSAPRGIAFF. The DNA of the CDR3 is TGCAGTGCCCCCCGGGGGATTGCTTTCTTT.

The V gene is TRBV19, the J gene TRBJ2-2; D call uncertain. CDR1 LNHDA and CDR2 SQIVND come from the germline V gene (reference sequence). The CDR3 length is 15 residues. Between the trimmed V and J ends, which lost 8 bases and 0 bases, there was a span of 13 bases. The CDR3 nucleotides are TGTGCCAGTCTGAGTCGACACACGAACACCGGGGAGCTGTTTTTT. The encoded protein is CASLSRHTNTGELFF.

The chain employs TRBV4-3 and TRBJ2-1; 7 bases fit TRBD2. CDR1 is LGHNA, CDR2 YSLEER, per germline. CDR3 length: 17 amino acids. V was clipped by 0 bases and J by 2 bases; unmatched bases: 7. CDR3: CASSQDWNSGAYNEQFF. CDR3 in DNA: TGCGCCAGCAGCCAAGATTGGAACAGCGGGGCCTACAATGAGCAGTTCTTC.

This clone was recorded only once. The chain links TRBV12-3 or TRBV12-4 to TRBJ1-5; the D gene is possibly TRBD1 (5 bases). The CDR3 runs 13 residues. V was shortened by 5 bases and J by 5 bases, with 10 bases between the two germline ends. The DNA of the CDR3 is TGTGCCAGCAGTCCGACGACAGATCAGCCCCAGCATTTT. Its translation is CASSPTTDQPQHF.

This clone was seen a single time. CDR3 sequence (DNA): TGTGCCAGCAGCTTTCGGGGGGTCGCTGAAGCTTTCTTT. Its protein is CASSFRGVAEAFF. V gene TRBV13 combines with J gene TRBJ1-1, with D possibly being TRBD1 (5 bases). The CDR3 extends over 13 amino acids. V was shortened by 3 bases and J by 6 bases, with 11 bases between the two germline ends. Germline V gene sequence: CDR1 PRHDT, CDR2 FYEKMQ (reference sequence).

This clone was seen only once. The chain couples TRBV20-1 to TRBJ1-2; maybe TRBD1 (5 bases). CDR1 and CDR2 (germline): DFQATT, SNEGSKA (reference sequence). The ends were cut back, 3 bases at V and 0 bases at J, with 11 bases in the middle. This CDR3 contains 14 residues. In nucleotides, the CDR3 is TGCAGTGCTAGTCAGGACACCTCTAACTATGGCTACACCTTC. Encoded protein: CSASQDTSNYGYTF.

The chain carries TRBV27 and TRBJ1-5, with D perhaps matching TRBD1 (6 bases). Germline CDR1 and CDR2: MNHEY and SMNVEV (reference sequence). The V and J ends lost 3 bases and 6 bases respectively, with 15 bases between them. This CDR3 is 15 amino acids long. The CDR3 DNA sequence: TGTGCCAGCAGTTTGGCAGGGGAGTCCCCTCAGCCCCAGCATTTT. Amino acid sequence: CASSLAGESPQPQHF.

This clone was detected only a few times. The chain couples TRBV19 to TRBJ2-3, with TRBD2 matching over 12 bases. CDR1 is LNHDA, CDR2 SQIVND, per germline (reference sequence). The CDR3 totals 15 residues. V lost 4 bases to trimming and J lost 7 bases; unmatched junction nucleotides: 6. CDR3 sequence (DNA): TGTGCCAGTAGTAAGACTAGCGGGGGCGTTAATACGCAGTATTTT. It codes for CASSKTSGGVNTQYF.

This sequence joins TRBV27 and TRBJ2-1; 7 nucleotides align to TRBD2. Germline trimming cut 2 bases from V and 1 base from J; bases unmatched to any gene: 2. The CDR3 has 15 amino acids. CDR1 is MNHEY and CDR2 is SMNVEV in the germline V gene (reference sequence). In DNA, the CDR3 is TGTGCCAGCAGTTTACAAGCGGGGTCCTACAATGAGCAGTTCTTC. Protein sequence: CASSLQAGSYNEQFF.

The chain has TRBV30 and TRBJ1-4; tentative D call: TRBD1 (6 bases). In germline, CDR1 is GTSNPN, CDR2 SVGIG (reference sequence). V shed 3 bases and J shed 3 bases, with 20 bases lying between them. The CDR3 sequence is 17 residues long. The CDR3 loop is CAWSSIQNRVANEKLFF. Here the CDR3 DNA reads TGTGCCTGGAGCTCAATCCAGAACAGGGTGGCTAATGAAAAACTGTTTTTT.

V usage is TRBV11-2 and J usage is TRBJ1-1; perhaps TRBD1 as D (6 bases). The CDR3 is 15 residues long. Deletions cut 2 bases from V and 1 base from J, with 11 bases between. In germline, CDR1 is SGHAT, CDR2 FQNNGV. CDR3 sequence reads: CASSLIGRGNTEAFF. The CDR3 bases are TGTGCCAGCAGCTTAATCGGCAGGGGGAACACTGAAGCTTTCTTT.

The chain joins TRBV10-3 to TRBJ2-3, with D possibly TRBD2 on 5 matching bases. Germline V gives CDR1 ENHRY, CDR2 SYGVKD. With 11 bases removed from V and 2 bases from J, the gap between germline ends came to 14 bases. The CDR3 is 13 amino acids. The DNA of the CDR3 is TGTGCCGCGCGGGCAGGACCCACAGATACGCAGTATTTT. Amino acids: CAARAGPTDTQYF.

V is TRBV24-1 and J is TRBJ2-1, with a tentative D call TRBD2 (6 bases). The germline V and J ends were trimmed by 2 bases and 1 base, with 17 bases remaining between them. CDR3 size: 18 residues. Germline V lookup: CDR1 KGHDR, CDR2 SFDVKD. CDR3 nucleotide sequence: TGTGCCACCAGTGATTCGCGACGACTAGTACAGTCCTACAATGAGCAGTTCTTC. This encodes CATSDSRRLVQSYNEQFF.

The chain has TRBV11-2 and TRBJ2-7; TRBD1 might be the D (6 bases). There are 12 residues in the CDR3. With 5 bases removed from V and 4 bases from J, the gap between germline ends came to 9 bases. The germline V gene has CDR1 SGHAT and CDR2 FQNNGV. CDR3 protein: CASSQTGYEQYV. The CDR3 DNA reads TGTGCCAGCAGCCAAACAGGGTACGAGCAGTACGTC.

The rearrangement links TRBV3-1 (or the pseudogene TRBV3-2) to TRBJ1-2; D ambiguous. Trimming removed 6 bases from V and 3 bases from J, with 20 bases in between. Germline loops: CDR1 LGHDT, CDR2 YNNKEL (reference sequence). The CDR3 is made up of 16 amino acids. CDR3 DNA sequence: TGTGCCAGCAGTGCCTGGGAGCCCCAAAGGGACTATGGCTACACCTTC. The encoded protein is CASSAWEPQRDYGYTF.

The V call is TRBV6-2 or TRBV6-3, the J call TRBJ1-5; a possible D gene is TRBD1 (6 bases). In germline, CDR1 is MNHEY, CDR2 SVGEGT. V lost 2 bases and J lost 7, with 9 bases in between. The CDR3 consists of 13 residues. DNA for the CDR3: TGTGCCAGCAGTTACACAGGGAGACAGCCCCAGCATTTT. Translated: CASSYTGRQPQHF.

The chain links TRBV6-5 to TRBJ2-7; 7 bases line up with TRBD2. The germline V gene encodes CDR1 MNHEY and CDR2 SVGAGI. This CDR3 has 13 residues. V was clipped by 5 bases and J by 4 bases; unmatched bases: 5. The CDR3 loop reads CASSTGRWYEQYF. The CDR3 nucleotides read TGTGCCAGCAGTACCGGGAGGTGGTACGAGCAGTACTTC.

A single count supports this clone. This sequence joins TRBV3-1 (or the pseudogene TRBV3-2) and TRBJ1-6, with D possibly matching TRBD1 (6 bases). V gave up 1 base and J gave up 11 bases, with 12 bases separating them. Germline V gene lookup returns CDR1 LGHDT and CDR2 YNNKEL (reference sequence). The CDR3 is made up of 14 amino acids. The CDR3 DNA reads TGTGCCAGCAGCCAAGTCCCAGGGGCGACACCCCTCCACTTT. Its protein is CASSQVPGATPLHF.

The CDR3 protein is CASSIGSHTGELFF. CDR3 coding DNA: TGTGCCAGTAGTATCGGGAGCCACACCGGGGAGCTGTTTTTT. The chain uses TRBV19 and TRBJ2-2; tentative D call: TRBD2 (6 bases). The CDR3 contains 14 residues. The V end was cut by 3 bases, the J end by 3 bases, with 8 bases between. Germline V gene lookup returns CDR1 LNHDA and CDR2 SQIVND (reference sequence).

The V call is TRBV4-2, the J call TRBJ2-1; 8 bases match TRBD2. V gave up 0 bases and J gave up 7 bases; unmatched junction bases: 8. Germline CDR1 reads LGHNA; CDR2 reads YNFKEQ. The CDR3 has 16 residues. This CDR3 reads CASSQDGPGGPNEQFF. CDR3 sequence (DNA): TGTGCCAGCAGCCAAGATGGGCCGGGGGGGCCGAATGAGCAGTTCTTC.

This clone was recorded many times. The chain is built from TRBV6-4 and TRBJ2-2; D not certain. V was shortened by 0 bases and J by 5 bases, with 10 bases between the two germline ends. Germline CDR1 MRHNA, CDR2 SNTAGT. This CDR3 spans 15 amino acids. CDR3 DNA: TGTGCCAGCAGTGACTCGAGCGAGGCGACCGGGGAGCTGTTTTTT. Residues: CASSDSSEATGELFF.

This clone appeared a single time. V gene TRBV5-5 combines with J gene TRBJ2-1; tentatively, D is TRBD2 (6 bases). The CDR3 loop spans 12 amino acids. Per germline, CDR1 SGHKS and CDR2 YYEKEE (reference sequence). V was shortened by 4 bases and J by 7 bases, with 9 bases between the two germline ends. The CDR3 loop is CASSRAGNEQFF. The CDR3 DNA follows: TGTGCCAGCAGCCGGGCGGGAAATGAGCAGTTCTTC.